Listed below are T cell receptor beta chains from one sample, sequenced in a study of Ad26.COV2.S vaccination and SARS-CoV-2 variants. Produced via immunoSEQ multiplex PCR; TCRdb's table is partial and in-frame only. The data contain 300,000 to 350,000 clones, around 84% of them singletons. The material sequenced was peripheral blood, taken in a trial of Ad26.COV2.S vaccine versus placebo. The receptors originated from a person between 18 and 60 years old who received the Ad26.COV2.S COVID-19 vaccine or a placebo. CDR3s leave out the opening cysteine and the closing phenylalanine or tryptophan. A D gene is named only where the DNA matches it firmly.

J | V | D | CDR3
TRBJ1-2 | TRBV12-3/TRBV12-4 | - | ASSSREDYGYT
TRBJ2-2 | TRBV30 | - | AWTPTRITNTGELF
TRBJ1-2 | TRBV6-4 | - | ASSDSMWGGYT
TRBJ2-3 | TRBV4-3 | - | ASSQQRGGADTQY
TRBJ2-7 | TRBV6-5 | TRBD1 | ASSRQGSYEQY
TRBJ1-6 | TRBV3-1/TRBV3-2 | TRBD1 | ASSGGGPNNSPLH
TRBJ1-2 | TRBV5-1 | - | ASSPVEGKGYGYT
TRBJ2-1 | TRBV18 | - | ASSPREGNSYNEQF
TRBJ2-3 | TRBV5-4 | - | ASMIPGRGGECSDTQY
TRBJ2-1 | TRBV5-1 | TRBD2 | ASSIGTSSYNEQF
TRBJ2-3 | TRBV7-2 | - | ASSPGQSTDTQY
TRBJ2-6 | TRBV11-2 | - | ASSLGSRAGANVLT
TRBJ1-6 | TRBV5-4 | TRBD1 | ASSPRGDRNYSPLH
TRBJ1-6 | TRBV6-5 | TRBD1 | ASQTGMNSPLH
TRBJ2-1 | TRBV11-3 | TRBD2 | ASSASGGAAYNEQF
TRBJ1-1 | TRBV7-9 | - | ASYYSGGVTAEAF
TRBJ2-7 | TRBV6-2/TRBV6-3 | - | ASSMSSYEQY
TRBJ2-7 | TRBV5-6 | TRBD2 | ASKLRAGGPTYEQY
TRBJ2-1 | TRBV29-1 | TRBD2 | SVEPRPSSGGASQF
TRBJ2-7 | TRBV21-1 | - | ASSPNRGLGYEQY
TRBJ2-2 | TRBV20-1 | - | SASDTGELF
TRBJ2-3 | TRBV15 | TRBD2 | ATSRTRGGGDTQY
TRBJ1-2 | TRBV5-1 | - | ASGPEGGYT